The sequence of this T cell receptor beta chain was determined in a study of type 1 and type 2 diabetes patients. Study-level results: In CD4+ and CD8+ T cells, type 2 diabetes diversity exceeded type 1. Unmatched age and gender across groups might bias interpretation.

Genomic DNA was the PCR template. A primer set of 30 forward and 13 reverse primers amplified the CDR3. TCRdb recomputed calls from the multiplex PCR reads with MiXCR, one row per CDR3 protein. Of about 290,000 distinct CDR3 sequences listed, more than 45% were seen once; the top ten hold roughly 13%. Per germline, CDR1 MNHEY and CDR2 SVGAGI. Between the trimmed V and J ends, which lost 6 bases and 1 base, there was a span of 9 bases. This CDR3 region has 14 residues. Turning to this clonotype: Its matching antigen is unknown.

The sequence derives from a man between 18 and 29 years old with type 2 diabetes. The rearrangement links TRBV6-5 to TRBJ2-2; D perhaps matches TRBD1 (5 bases). The source material was peripheral blood mononuclear cells (PBMCs). CDR3 amino acids: CASSMTENTGELFF. The DNA for the CDR3 is TGTGCCAGCAGCATGACAGAGAACACCGGGGAGCTGTTTTTT.